This entry describes one T cell receptor (beta chain). Its antigen remains unidentified. The sample holds no much larger clone one base away, and base qualities are not on file. TCRbeta CDR3 regions were amplified from genomic DNA by means of the immunoSEQ Assay, a bias-controlled multiplex PCR. Per the authors' processing: The number of nucleated cells in each sample was estimated from the amplification of reference gene primers within the assay. To quantify the absolute abundance of each unique TCRbeta CDR3 rearrangement, sequence reads were collapsed and filtered. For each sample, productive Simpson clonality was calculated by taking the square root of Simpson's diversity index across productive rearrangements. TCRdb took over this immuneACCESS table, retaining in-frame rearrangements with V and J assigned. Such tables are incomplete; in checked studies, under half of the missing clones stem from an unresolved V gene, and the remainder is unexplained. The V and J calls and clone size come from that table; D and trimming were worked out from the DNA. The table for this sample lists about 170,000 clones; more than 70% of them were counted only once. The ten largest clones capture about 2.1% of the sample.

This sample was included in a study of blood T cell repertoires in COVID-19 (dated by TCRdb to the early 2020s). In terms of the full investigation: Collaborator samples came from the United States, Italy and Spain and covered acute and convalescent phases of COVID-19. The dataset comprised deeply sampled blood TCRbeta repertoires from subjects exposed to, actively infected with, or recovered from COVID-19. Sample metadata almost always included a de-identified subject ID, COVID-19 status, age in years and sex. HLA class I and class II types, where available, came from metadata supplied by the sample provider rather than from assay-based typing. The prospective study material was composed of cDNA or gDNA derived from T cells, B-cell-depleted T cells, or PBMCs. Samples came from the ongoing ImmuneRACE study (first 160 participants) plus 1,254 subjects from 6 global collaborators. The repertoires were released in a freely available public database intended as a resource for research on the immune response to SARS-CoV-2. What the work shows at the level of the full study, not this receptor alone: The amount of clinical and demographic metadata varied by source and participant and was provided uncurated.

A second Seattle source provided samples from volunteer blood donors who had recovered from COVID-19. Each collaborating institution followed its own protocols to collect whole blood in K2EDTA tubes. For TCRbeta analysis, collaborator samples were shipped as frozen whole blood, as isolated PBMCs, or as DNA extracted from either sample type. The receptor's source is a man in his fifties who had recovered from COVID-19. Sequencing input: peripheral blood.

The DNA sequence is TGCGCCAGCAGGGCACTAGCGGGGGGACGCCAAGAGACCCAGTACTTC. This codes for CASRALAGGRQETQYF. Here the chain combines TRBV5-1 and TRBJ2-5, and 12 junction bases match TRBD2. Relative to germline, V is missing 5 bases and J is missing 1 base, with 6 bases of the junction outside any gene match. CDR1 is given as SGHRS and CDR2 as YFSETQ, both from the germline V gene. Counted from cysteine to phenylalanine, this CDR3 has 16 amino acids. Only CDR3 DNA is held: 48 bases, read in frame from base 1.